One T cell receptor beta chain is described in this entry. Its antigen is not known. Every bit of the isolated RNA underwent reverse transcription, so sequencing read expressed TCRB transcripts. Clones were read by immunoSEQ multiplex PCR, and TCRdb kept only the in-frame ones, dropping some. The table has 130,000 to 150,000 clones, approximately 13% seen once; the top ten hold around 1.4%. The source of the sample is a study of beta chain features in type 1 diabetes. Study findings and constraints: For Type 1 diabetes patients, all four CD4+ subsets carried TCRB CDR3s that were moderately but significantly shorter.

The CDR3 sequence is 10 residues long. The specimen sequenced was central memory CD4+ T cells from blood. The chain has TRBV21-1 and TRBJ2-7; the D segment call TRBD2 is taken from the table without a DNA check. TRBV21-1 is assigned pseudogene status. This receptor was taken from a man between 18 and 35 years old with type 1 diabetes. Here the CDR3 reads CASSNGEQYF. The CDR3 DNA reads TGTGCCAGCAGCAACGGGGAGCAGTACTTC.